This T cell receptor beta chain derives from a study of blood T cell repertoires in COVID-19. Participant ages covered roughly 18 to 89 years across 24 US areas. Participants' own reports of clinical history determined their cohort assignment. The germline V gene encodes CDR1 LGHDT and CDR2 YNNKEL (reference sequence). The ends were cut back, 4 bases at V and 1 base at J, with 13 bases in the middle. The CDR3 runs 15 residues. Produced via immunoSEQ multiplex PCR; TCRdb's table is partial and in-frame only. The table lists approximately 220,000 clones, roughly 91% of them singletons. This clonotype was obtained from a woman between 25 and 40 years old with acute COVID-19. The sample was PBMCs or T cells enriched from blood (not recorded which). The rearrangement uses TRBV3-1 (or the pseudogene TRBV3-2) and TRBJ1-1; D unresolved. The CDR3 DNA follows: TGTGCCAGCAGCCTCCGTGCGGGCAGGAACACTGAAGCTTTCTTT. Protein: CASSLRAGRNTEAFF.